The next 4 T cell receptor beta chains were all read from a single sample in a study of technical replicates of blood from a handful of donors. Here immunoSEQ multiplex PCR was the method, and the copy in TCRdb shows in-frame clones only, minus some. This table has around 67,000 clones, roughly 95% appearing once. The specimen was T cells isolated from PBMCs. The receptors were sampled from a human donor in good health.

The chain combines TRBV6-1 with TRBJ2-7; D is perhaps TRBD1 (6 bases). V was clipped by 5 bases and J by 6 bases, with 20 bases between them. This CDR3 contains 15 residues. Germline V gives CDR1 MNHNS, CDR2 SASEGT. The CDR3, as DNA: TGTGCCAGCAGTATTGGGACATTATCTTCTCTCGAGCAGTACTTC. Translation: CASSIGTLSSLEQYF.

The rearrangement links TRBV5-6 to TRBJ1-1, with D possibly matching TRBD1 (6 bases). CDR1 SGHDT and CDR2 YYEEEE come from the germline V gene. Trimming took 4 bases from V and 3 from J, leaving 19 bases between them. There are 16 residues in the CDR3. The DNA for the CDR3 is TGTGCCAGCAGCAATAAACCGGGACAACTGTACACTGAAGCTTTCTTT. As protein: CASSNKPGQLYTEAFF. Looking up the rest from reference TRBV5-6 and TRBJ1-1 gives the full variable domain: DAGVTQSPTHLIKTRGQQVTLRCSPKSGHDTVSWYQQALGQGPQFIFQYYEEEERQRGNFPDRFSGHQFPNYSSELNVNALLLGDSALYLCASSNKPGQLYTEAFFGQGTRLTVV.

The chain links TRBV6-1 to TRBJ2-5; tentatively, D is TRBD1 (5 bases). V lost 3 bases, J lost 2 bases, and 16 bases lay in between. The CDR3 is 16 amino acids. CDR1 is MNHNS and CDR2 is SASEGT in the germline V gene. CDR3 sequence: CASSDVGRVGQETQYF. The CDR3 DNA sequence: TGTGCCAGCAGTGACGTAGGCAGGGTCGGACAAGAGACCCAGTACTTC.

The chain carries TRBV29-1 and TRBJ2-5, with D tentatively TRBD1 (6 bases). Germline V lookup: CDR1 SQVTM, CDR2 ANQGSEA. V lost 2 bases, J lost 1 base, and 8 bases lay in between. CDR3 length equals 13 residues. This chain's CDR3 is CSVELGGQETQYF. The CDR3 region has the DNA TGCAGCGTTGAATTAGGGGGCCAAGAGACCCAGTACTTC.